Shown below are 14 T cell receptor beta chains from a single sample sequenced in a study of persistence of HIV-infected CD4 T cells. These receptors have no identified antigens. The immunoSEQ assay was version 4, run in survey mode. Repertoires were generated with immunoSEQ multiplex PCR, while TCRdb's copy carries only in-frame clones and drops some. This sample has roughly 32,000 clones; 75% to 85% occur once, and the top ten carry about a sixth. The stimulus was an HIV-1 Gag 15-mer peptide pool, 1 ug/peptide/mL. CD40L-negative CD69-negative CD45RO-high memory CD4+ T cells were sorted as populations depleted of antigen-responding cells. Sequencing used CD4+ T cells sorted from PBMCs after 18-hour stimulation, obtained from a patient who received antiretroviral therapy. These receptors all come from an adult woman with HIV who was CMV-seropositive.

This clone was seen once. This sequence joins TRBV5-1 and TRBJ2-7; D unresolved. The CDR3 contains 15 residues. Germline lookup yields CDR1 SGHRS and CDR2 YFSETQ. Trimming cost V 2 bases and J 6 bases, with 18 bases left between them. CDR3 DNA: TGCGCCAGCAGCTTATTACACTTCCAAGCCGGCGAGCAGTACTTC. It codes for CASSLLHFQAGEQYF.

Only one count was recorded for this clone. This sequence joins TRBV24-1 and TRBJ2-3; the D is unclear. The CDR3 has 14 amino acids. The germline V and J ends were trimmed by 5 bases and 2 bases, with 10 bases remaining between them. Germline assignment: CDR1 KGHDR and CDR2 SFDVKD. The DNA for the CDR3 is TGTGCCACCAGTGGTGAAGGGCCCACAGATACGCAGTATTTT. This codes for CATSGEGPTDTQYF.

The chain joins TRBV7-6 to TRBJ2-1, with 8 bases that match TRBD2. V dropped 2 bases and J dropped 1; count of bases not matched to a gene: 4. The germline V gene encodes CDR1 SGHVS and CDR2 FNYEAQ. The CDR3 is 16 residues long. The CDR3 DNA reads TGTGCCAGCAGCTTAATGGCGGGAGGATCCTACAATGAGCAGTTCTTC. Protein: CASSLMAGGSYNEQFF.

In regard to this clone: Germline is not matched at one junction end, which may reflect a read error. The V gene is TRBV5-4, the J gene TRBJ2-7; 7 bases fit TRBD1. The CDR3 covers 16 residues. In germline, CDR1 is SGHNT, CDR2 YYREEE (reference sequence). The CDR3 coding sequence is TGTGCCAGCAGCTTGGCCCTCCCTTCCGGGACAGCGGTAACTGAATTC. Encoded protein: CASSLALPSGTAVTEF. Supplemented by reference TRBV5-4 and TRBJ2-7, the full variable domain reads ETGVTQSPTHLIKTRGQQVTLRCSSQSGHNTVSWYQQALGQGPQFIFQYYREEENGRGNFPPRFSGLQFPNYSSELNVNALELDDSALYLCASSLALPSGTAVTEFGPGTRLTVT.

The rearrangement uses TRBV4-2 and TRBJ2-2; 11 bases fit TRBD2. This CDR3 comprises 17 residues. V shed 0 bases, J shed 4 bases, and the junction held 4 bases outside the gene matches. Germline loops: CDR1 LGHNA, CDR2 YNFKEQ. The CDR3 DNA reads TGTGCCAGCAGCCAAGAAGGACTAGCGGGTTTCACCGGGGAGCTGTTTTTT. This translates into CASSQEGLAGFTGELFF.

V is TRBV5-4 and J is TRBJ2-5; the D gene is possibly TRBD2 (7 bases). The germline V gene has CDR1 SGHNT and CDR2 YYREEE (reference sequence). V was clipped by 4 bases and J by 1 base, with 11 bases between them. The CDR3 is made up of 14 amino acids. The CDR3 DNA follows: TGTGCCAGCAGCCCGGGGGGCTTCCAAGAGACCCAGTACTTC. This sequence encodes CASSPGGFQETQYF.

This clone is a singleton in its sample. The chain recombines TRBV7-9 with TRBJ1-1; unclear D gene. Germline V gene sequence: CDR1 SEHNR, CDR2 FQNEAQ (reference sequence). This CDR3 is built from 14 residues. V shed 5 bases and J shed 0 bases, with 10 bases lying between them. The CDR3 DNA is TGTGCCAGCAGCCCGGACTTATTGAACACTGAAGCTTTCTTT. Protein product: CASSPDLLNTEAFF.

In its sample, this clone was seen once. The chain recombines TRBV7-9 with TRBJ1-4; D perhaps matches TRBD1 (6 bases). Germline V CDR1 and CDR2: SEHNR, FQNEAQ (reference sequence). Trimming stripped 6 bases from V and 1 base from J, with 9 bases between. This CDR3 is 14 amino acids long. The CDR3 DNA follows: TGTGCCAGCAGTTACAGGGAAACTAATGAAAAACTGTTTTTT. This codes for CASSYRETNEKLFF. The entire variable domain, with the rest obtained from reference TRBV7-9 and TRBJ1-4, is as follows: DTGVSQNPRHKITKRGQNVTFRCDPISEHNRLYWYRQTLGQGPEFLTYFQNEAQLEKSRLLSDRFSAERPKGSFSTLEIQRTEQGDSAMYLCASSYRETNEKLFFGSGTQLSVL.

The J gene is TRBJ1-5, the V gene TRBV4-3, with D tentatively TRBD1 (5 bases). Germline V lookup: CDR1 LGHNA, CDR2 YSLEER. The CDR3 has 13 residues. Trimming stripped 0 bases from V and 6 bases from J, with 6 bases between. In DNA, the CDR3 is TGCGCCAGCAGCCAAGATAGGGGTCAGCCCCAGCATTTT. Protein product: CASSQDRGQPQHF.

The gene calls are TRBV28 and TRBJ1-3; D might be TRBD1 (5 bases). The CDR3 totals 14 residues. Per germline, CDR1 MDHEN and CDR2 SYDVKM. Trimming stripped 8 bases from V and 0 bases from J, with 11 bases between. The CDR3 sequence: CASQTGVSGNTIYF. In DNA, the CDR3 is TGTGCCAGCCAGACGGGGGTCTCTGGAAACACCATATATTTT.

The rearrangement joins TRBV25-1 to TRBJ2-1, with 10 positions matching TRBD1. V lost 5 bases and J lost 7; bases outside the gene matches: 8. This CDR3 region has 15 residues. The germline V gene encodes CDR1 MGHDK and CDR2 SYGVNS. The CDR3 DNA follows: TGTGCCAGCAGTATACGACAGGGGGCAATGAATGAGCAGTTCTTC. It translates to CASSIRQGAMNEQFF.

The chain recombines TRBV29-1 with TRBJ1-2, with a weak D call TRBD1 (5 bases). The CDR3 is made up of 13 amino acids. Trimming shortened V by 6 bases and J by 3 bases, and 14 bases separated the two germline ends. Germline V CDR1 and CDR2: SQVTM, ANQGSEA. The CDR3 DNA reads as TGCAGCGTCAGGGTTCCTAGGGACTATGGCTACACCTTC. Translating gives CSVRVPRDYGYTF. Using reference TRBV29-1 and TRBJ1-2 for the parts outside the CDR3, the full variable domain is SAVISQKPSRDICQRGTSLTIQCQVDSQVTMMFWYRQQPGQSLTLIATANQGSEATYESGFVIDKFPISRPNLTFSTLTVSNMSPEDSSIYLCSVRVPRDYGYTFGSGTRLTVV.

This clone was counted between two and nine times. The CDR3 is CASSATGGAYEQYF. DNA for the CDR3: TGTGCCAGCAGCGCCACCGGGGGGGCCTACGAGCAGTACTTC. This chain uses TRBV9 with TRBJ2-7; 8 bases match TRBD2. Looked up from germline, CDR1 is SGDLS and CDR2 is YYNGEE. The CDR3 has 14 residues. V lost 3 bases to trimming and J lost 2 bases; unmatched junction nucleotides: 4.

This CDR3 reads CASSPRPTGYDEQFF. CDR3 coding DNA: TGTGCCAGCAGTCCTAGACCGACAGGGTATGATGAGCAGTTCTTC. J is TRBJ2-1 and V is TRBV27; 7 bases are a match to TRBD1. This CDR3 has 15 amino acids. Germline values: CDR1 MNHEY, CDR2 SMNVEV (reference sequence). With V trimmed by 5 bases and J by 8 bases, 12 bases remained unmatched.